This T cell receptor beta chain was sequenced for a study of blood T cell repertoires in COVID-19. Participant reports of clinical history set cohort assignment. Deletions cut 3 bases from V and 4 bases from J, with 14 bases between. CDR3 length: 15 amino acids. Germline V CDR1 and CDR2: SGDLS, YYNGEE. Original data processing: Reference gene primer amplification in the assay estimated nucleated cell counts. Data came from immunoSEQ multiplex PCR; TCRdb stores just in-frame clones and leaves some out. V and J calls and clone size are those listed in that table; D and trimming were worked out from the DNA. The sample holds a few hundred thousand clones, 90% to 95% seen once.

The chain carries TRBV9 and TRBJ1-5; a possible D gene is TRBD1 (5 bases). The sample taken for sequencing was PBMCs or T cells enriched from blood (not recorded which). The receptor comes from a woman aged 35 to 49 who had been exposed to COVID-19. The CDR3 loop is CASSGGSDGNQPQHF. The CDR3 DNA follows: TGTGCCAGCAGCGGGGGCTCGGACGGTAATCAGCCCCAGCATTTT.